Below, one T cell receptor (beta chain) is given with its context. No cognate antigen has been identified for it. The sample holds no much larger clone one base away, and base qualities are not on file. Each collaborating institution followed its own protocols to collect whole blood in K2EDTA tubes. For TCRbeta analysis, collaborator samples were shipped as frozen whole blood, as isolated PBMCs, or as DNA extracted from either sample type. The data were obtained in a study of blood T cell repertoires in COVID-19 (dated by TCRdb to the early 2020s). For context, the study as a whole: Collaborator samples came from the United States, Italy and Spain and covered acute and convalescent phases of COVID-19. The prospective study material was composed of cDNA or gDNA derived from T cells, B-cell-depleted T cells, or PBMCs. Deeply sampled blood TCRbeta repertoires from subjects exposed to, actively infected with, or recovered from COVID-19 were included in the dataset. The repertoires were released in a freely available public database intended as a resource for research on the immune response to SARS-CoV-2. The samples were drawn from two sources: the first 160 participants of the ongoing ImmuneRACE study, and 1,254 subjects contributed by 6 global collaborators. The sample metadata nearly always contained a de-identified subject ID, COVID-19 status, age in years and sex. Where available, HLA class I and class II types were taken from metadata supplied by the sample provider and were not determined by assay-based typing. What the work shows at the level of the full study, not this receptor alone: The amount of clinical and demographic metadata varied by source and participant and was provided uncurated.

Measured from the cysteine to the phenylalanine, the CDR3 is 15 residues long. Kept here is only the CDR3 DNA, which spans 45 bases and is read in frame from base 1. V is trimmed back by 2 bases and J by 5 bases, and the junction contains 10 bases that no gene match accounts for. From the germline V gene (reference sequence), CDR1 is GTSNPN and CDR2 is SVGIG. The immunoSEQ Assay, a bias-controlled multiplex PCR, was used to amplify TCRbeta CDR3 regions from genomic DNA. Turning to the authors' computational methods: The number of nucleated cells in each sample was estimated from the amplification of reference gene primers within the assay. To quantify the absolute abundance of each unique TCRbeta CDR3 rearrangement, sequence reads were collapsed and filtered. For each sample, productive Simpson clonality was calculated as the square root of Simpson's diversity index across productive rearrangements. In TCRdb, the immuneACCESS table is reduced to in-frame sequences with V and J assigned. These tables do not hold every clone; where another copy was compared, an unresolved V gene accounts for under half, and the others remain unexplained. V and J calls and clone size come straight from that table; D and trimming were deduced from the DNA. This sample has some 90,000 clones in its table, and just over 90% of those were observed once. 3% to 4.5% of the sample is in the top ten clones.

Sequences were obtained from peripheral blood. The chain links TRBV30 with TRBJ1-2; 8 bases in the junction line up with TRBD1. This clonotype was obtained from a woman aged 50 to 60 in a cohort sampled during active COVID-19. The DNA is as follows: TGTGCCTGGAGTCAACAATTAGGGACAGGTTATGGCTACACCTTC. It is translated as CAWSQQLGTGYGYTF.